The rows below give T cell receptor beta chains drawn from one sample of a study of cytomegalovirus exposure and HLA in healthy donors. Here immunoSEQ multiplex PCR was the method, and the copy in TCRdb shows in-frame clones only, minus some. The sample includes approximately 120,000 clones, roughly 68% seen only once; the top ten take 4% to 5%. The sample taken for sequencing was PBMCs. These receptors were collected from a woman between 50 and 59 years old in good health and CMV-seropositive. Each CDR3 is given with its conserved first and last residue. D genes are given only for firm matches. The size field is filled for only some rows; it gives once, few, many or a size class.

TRBJ2-1,TRBV11-2,-,TRBD2,CASSPLAGAYNEQFF,TGTGCCAGCAGCCCCTTGGCGGGGGCCTACAATGAGCAGTTCTTC
TRBJ2-5,TRBV5-8,-,TRBD1,CASSLGDRGLETQYF,TGTGCCAGCAGCTTGGGAGACAGGGGCCTAGAGACCCAGTACTTC
TRBJ1-2,TRBV4-2,-,-,CASSQDYTANYGYTF,TGTGCCAGCAGCCAAGATTATACAGCTAACTATGGCTACACCTTC
TRBJ2-1,TRBV7-8,-,-,CASSLQFAGSEQFF,TGTGCCAGCAGCCTACAGTTTGCAGGCAGTGAGCAGTTCTTC
TRBJ1-3,TRBV2,-,-,CATGGAKENTIYF,TGTGCCACCGGCGGGGCGAAGGAAAACACCATATATTTT
TRBJ1-5,TRBV12-5,-,TRBD1,CASGLAGTGNQPQHF,TGTGCTAGTGGTTTGGCCGGGACAGGGAATCAGCCCCAGCATTTT
TRBJ1-2,TRBV11-2,-,TRBD1,CASSSGDSLYGYTF,TGTGCCAGCAGCTCGGGGGACAGCCTCTATGGCTACACCTTC
TRBJ2-5,TRBV6-1,-,-,CASRRWIEETQYF,TGTGCCAGCAGGAGGTGGATTGAGGAGACCCAGTACTTC
TRBJ2-7,TRBV5-5,-,-,CASSLPGPEQYF,TGTGCCAGCAGCTTGCCCGGTCCCGAGCAGTACTTC
TRBJ1-6,TRBV6-5,-,TRBD1,CASHTGTGFSPLHF,TGTGCCAGTCATACCGGGACAGGGTTCTCACCCCTCCACTTT
TRBJ1-1,TRBV9,few,-,CASSGQGNTEAFF,TGTGCCAGCAGCGGTCAGGGGAACACTGAAGCTTTCTTT
TRBJ2-3,TRBV27,-,TRBD2,CASSLLGLAGGGTDTQYF,TGTGCCAGCAGTTTATTAGGACTAGCGGGGGGTGGCACAGATACGCAGTATTTT
TRBJ1-2,TRBV27,once,-,CASSGQTNYGYTF,TGTGCCAGCAGTGGGCAGACTAACTATGGCTACACCTTC